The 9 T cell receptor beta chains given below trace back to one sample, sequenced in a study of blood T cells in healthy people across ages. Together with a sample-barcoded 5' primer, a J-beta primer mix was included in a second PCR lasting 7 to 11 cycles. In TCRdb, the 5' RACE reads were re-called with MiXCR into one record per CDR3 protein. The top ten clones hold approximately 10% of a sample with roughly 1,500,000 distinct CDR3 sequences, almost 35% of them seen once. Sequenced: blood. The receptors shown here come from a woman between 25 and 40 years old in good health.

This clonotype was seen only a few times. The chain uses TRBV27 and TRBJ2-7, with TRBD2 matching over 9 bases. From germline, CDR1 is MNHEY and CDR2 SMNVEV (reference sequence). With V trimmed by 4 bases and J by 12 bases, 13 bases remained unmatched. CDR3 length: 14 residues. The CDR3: CASSSRTSAMIWYF. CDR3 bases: TGTGCCAGCAGTTCCCGGACTAGCGCAATGATTTGGTACTTC.

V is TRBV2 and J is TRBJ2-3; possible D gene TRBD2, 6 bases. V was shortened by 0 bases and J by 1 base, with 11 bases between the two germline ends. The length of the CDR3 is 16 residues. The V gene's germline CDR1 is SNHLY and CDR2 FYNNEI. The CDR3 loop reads CASSEARWGGTDTQYF. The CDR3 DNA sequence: TGTGCCAGCAGTGAAGCCAGGTGGGGGGGCACAGATACGCAGTATTTT.

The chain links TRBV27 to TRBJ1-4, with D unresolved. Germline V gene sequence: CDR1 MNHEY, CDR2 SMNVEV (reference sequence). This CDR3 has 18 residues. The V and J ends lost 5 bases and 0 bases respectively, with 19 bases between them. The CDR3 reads CASSPLWNIGSTNEKLFF. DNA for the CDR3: TGTGCCAGCAGTCCCCTATGGAACATCGGCTCAACTAATGAAAAACTGTTTTTT.

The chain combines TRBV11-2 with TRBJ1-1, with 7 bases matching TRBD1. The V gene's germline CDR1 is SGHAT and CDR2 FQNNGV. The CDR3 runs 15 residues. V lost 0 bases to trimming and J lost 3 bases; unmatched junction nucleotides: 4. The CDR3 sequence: CASSLETGLHTEAFF. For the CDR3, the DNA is TGTGCCAGCAGCTTAGAGACAGGGTTACACACTGAAGCTTTCTTT.

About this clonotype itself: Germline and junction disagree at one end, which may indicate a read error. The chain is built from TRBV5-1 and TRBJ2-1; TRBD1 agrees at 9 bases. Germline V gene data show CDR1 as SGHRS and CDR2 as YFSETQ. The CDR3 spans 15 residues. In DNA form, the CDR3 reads TGCGTCAGCAGCCCACCTGGACAGGGGTCGAATGAGCAGTTCTTC. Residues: CVSSPPGQGSNEQFF.

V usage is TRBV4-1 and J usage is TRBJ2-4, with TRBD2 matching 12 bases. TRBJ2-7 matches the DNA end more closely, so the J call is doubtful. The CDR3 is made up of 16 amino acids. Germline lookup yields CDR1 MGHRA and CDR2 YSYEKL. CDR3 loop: CASSRLKTSGGYEQYF. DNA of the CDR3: TGCGCCAGCAGCCGACTGAAGACTAGCGGGGGCTACGAGCAGTACTTC.

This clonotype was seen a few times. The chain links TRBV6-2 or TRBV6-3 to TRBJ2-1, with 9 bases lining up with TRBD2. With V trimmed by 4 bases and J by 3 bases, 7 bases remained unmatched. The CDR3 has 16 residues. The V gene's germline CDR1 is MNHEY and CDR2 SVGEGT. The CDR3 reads CASSSSGRFGYNEQFF. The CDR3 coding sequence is TGTGCCAGCAGTTCCAGCGGGAGGTTTGGCTACAATGAGCAGTTCTTC.

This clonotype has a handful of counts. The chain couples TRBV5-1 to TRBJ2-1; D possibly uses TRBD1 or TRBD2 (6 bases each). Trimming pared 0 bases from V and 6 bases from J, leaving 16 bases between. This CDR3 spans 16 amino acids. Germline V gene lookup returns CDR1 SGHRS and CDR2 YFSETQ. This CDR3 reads CASSLGRGTGGNEQFF. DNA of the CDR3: TGCGCCAGCAGCTTGGGAAGGGGGACTGGAGGCAATGAGCAGTTCTTC.

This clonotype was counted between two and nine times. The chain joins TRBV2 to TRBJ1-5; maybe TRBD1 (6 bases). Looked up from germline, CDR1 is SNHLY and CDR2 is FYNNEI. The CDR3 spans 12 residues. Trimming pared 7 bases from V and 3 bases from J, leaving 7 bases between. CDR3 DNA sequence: TGTGCCAGCAAGGGGGTCAATCAGCCCCAGCATTTT. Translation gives CASKGVNQPQHF.